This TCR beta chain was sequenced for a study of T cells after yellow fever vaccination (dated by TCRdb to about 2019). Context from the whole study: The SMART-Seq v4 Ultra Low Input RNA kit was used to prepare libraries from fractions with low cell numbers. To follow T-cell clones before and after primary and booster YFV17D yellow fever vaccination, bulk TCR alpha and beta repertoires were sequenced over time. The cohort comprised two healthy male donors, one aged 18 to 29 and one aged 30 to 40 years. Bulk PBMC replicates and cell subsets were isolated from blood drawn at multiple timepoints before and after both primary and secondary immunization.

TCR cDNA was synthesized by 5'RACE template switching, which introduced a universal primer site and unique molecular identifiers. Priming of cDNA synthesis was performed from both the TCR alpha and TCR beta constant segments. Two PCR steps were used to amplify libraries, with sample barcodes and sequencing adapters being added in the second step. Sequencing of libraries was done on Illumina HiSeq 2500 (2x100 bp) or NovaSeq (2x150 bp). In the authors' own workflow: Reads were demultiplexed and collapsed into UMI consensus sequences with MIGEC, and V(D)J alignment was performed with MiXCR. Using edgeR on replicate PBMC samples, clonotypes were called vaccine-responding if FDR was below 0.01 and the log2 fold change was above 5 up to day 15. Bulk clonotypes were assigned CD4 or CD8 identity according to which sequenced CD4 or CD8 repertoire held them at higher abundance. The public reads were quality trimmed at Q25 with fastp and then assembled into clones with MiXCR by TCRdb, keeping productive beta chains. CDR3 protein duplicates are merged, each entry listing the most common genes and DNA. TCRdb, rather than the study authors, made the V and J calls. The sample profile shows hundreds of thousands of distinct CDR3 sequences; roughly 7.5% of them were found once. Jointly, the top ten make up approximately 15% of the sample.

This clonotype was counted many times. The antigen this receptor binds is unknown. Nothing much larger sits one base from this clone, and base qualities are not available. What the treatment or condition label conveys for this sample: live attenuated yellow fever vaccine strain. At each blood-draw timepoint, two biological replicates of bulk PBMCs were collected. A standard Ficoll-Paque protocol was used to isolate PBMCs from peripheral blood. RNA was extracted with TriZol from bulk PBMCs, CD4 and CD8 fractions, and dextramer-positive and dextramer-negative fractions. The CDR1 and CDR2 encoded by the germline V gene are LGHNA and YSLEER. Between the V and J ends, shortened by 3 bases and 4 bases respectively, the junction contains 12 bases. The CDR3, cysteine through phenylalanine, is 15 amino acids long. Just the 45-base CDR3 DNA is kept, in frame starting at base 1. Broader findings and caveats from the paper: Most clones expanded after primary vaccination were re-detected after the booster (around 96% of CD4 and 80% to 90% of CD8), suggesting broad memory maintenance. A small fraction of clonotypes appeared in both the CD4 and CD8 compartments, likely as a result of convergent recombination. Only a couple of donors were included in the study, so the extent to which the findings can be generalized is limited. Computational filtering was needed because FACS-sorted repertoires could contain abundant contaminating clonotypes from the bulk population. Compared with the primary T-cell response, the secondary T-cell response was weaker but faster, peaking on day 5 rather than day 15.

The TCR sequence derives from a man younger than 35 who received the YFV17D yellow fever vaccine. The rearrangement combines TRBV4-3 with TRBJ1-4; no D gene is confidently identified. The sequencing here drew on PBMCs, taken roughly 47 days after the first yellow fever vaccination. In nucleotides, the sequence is TGCGCCAGCAGCCACGCACAGAACAGTAATGAAAAACTGTTTTTT. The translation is CASSHAQNSNEKLFF.